The sequence of this T cell receptor beta chain was determined in a study of blood T cell repertoires in COVID-19. Study overall: The samples span acute and convalescent COVID-19 from the United States, Italy and Spain. Nucleic acid was either cDNA or gDNA, and it came from T cells, B-cell-depleted T cells, or PBMCs.

Germline V lookup: CDR1 SGHAT, CDR2 FQNNGV. The V end was cut by 5 bases, the J end by 1 base, with 8 bases between. The CDR3 is 14 amino acids. In its sample, this clone was seen a few times. Per the authors' pipeline: Amplified reference gene primers provided the basis for estimating nucleated cell counts. Data came from immunoSEQ multiplex PCR; TCRdb stores just in-frame clones and leaves some out. D and trimming come from the DNA, and the V and J calls and clone size come from that table. There are approximately 170,000 clones in the sample; approximately 85% occur only once, and 7.7% lies in the top ten.

The sequence came from a man between 40 and 49 years old who had recovered from COVID-19. The source material was peripheral blood. J is TRBJ2-2 and V is TRBV11-2, with D unclear. The CDR3 coding sequence is TGTGCCAGCAGCGAACGACAGAACACCGGGGAGCTGTTTTTT. Its translation: CASSERQNTGELFF.